The TCR beta chain described here comes from a study of blood T cell repertoires in COVID-19. Study background: The origin of the acute and convalescent COVID-19 samples was the United States, Italy and Spain.

The Seattle patients, enrolled during active infection, were followed longitudinally. Produced via immunoSEQ multiplex PCR; TCRdb's table is partial and in-frame only. The sample holds about 480,000 clones, roughly 89% seen once. The length of the CDR3 is 13 residues. Germline-derived CDR1 and CDR2 are MNHEY and SMNVEV (reference sequence). V was pared by 0 bases and J by 16 bases, with 7 bases of the junction left unmatched. The source is a man aged 18 to 30 with COVID-19, enrolled during active disease. The sequenced sample consisted of peripheral blood. The rearrangement links TRBV27 to TRBJ2-1, with 9 bases identical to TRBD1. The CDR3 sequence is CASSLSGVGQGFF. CDR3 DNA sequence: TGTGCCAGCAGTTTATCGGGGGTGGGACAGGGATTCTTC.